This TCR beta chain emerged from a study of Ad26.COV2.S vaccination and SARS-CoV-2 variants. Using immunoSEQ multiplex PCR, the repertoire was profiled, and TCRdb retains in-frame clones only, with some absent. The table shows hundreds of thousands of clones, with around 87% occurring only once. Treatment denoted: about 20 received Ad26.COV2.S at low or high dose, single or two shots; 5 received placebo; per-sample allocation not given. Material that was analyzed had been drawn on day 63 after the first vaccine or placebo injection. Trimming left V 3 bases short and J 2 bases short, with 4 bases between. The CDR3 extends over 12 amino acids.

This clonotype originated in a person between 18 and 65 years old who received the Ad26.COV2.S COVID-19 vaccine or a placebo. The starting material was peripheral blood, obtained in a trial of Ad26.COV2.S vaccine versus placebo. V usage is TRBV12-3 or TRBV12-4 and J usage is TRBJ1-2; unclear D gene. The CDR3 DNA reads as TGTGCCAGCAGTTTGGGGAACTATGGCTACACCTTC. It is translated as CASSLGNYGYTF.